This T cell receptor (beta chain) was documented in a study of metastatic and nonmetastatic thyroid tumors. At the level of the study: Repertoire data that came from the blood and tumor or nodule tissue of malignant and benign thyroid patients were compared.

TCRdb redid the clone calls on the PCR reads using MiXCR. Of 25,000 to 30,000 clones listed, more than 3.5% are singletons. Germline lookup yields CDR1 DFQATT and CDR2 SNEGSKA (reference sequence). V lost 4 bases, J lost 6 bases, and 5 bases stayed unmatched. The CDR3 is 13 amino acids. About this clone itself: A much larger clone differs by one base, so this may be a read error. It is likely a read error, because the conserved phenylalanine at the end of the CDR3 is missing.

All patients were untreated before thyroid surgery. V gene TRBV20-1 combines with J gene TRBJ1-2, with 10 positions matching TRBD1. The sequenced sample was blood. The clonotype originates from a female donor with papillary thyroid cancer or a benign thyroid nodule (not recorded which). Some clones in this sample may be carry-over from other donors' samples. CDR3 region: CSAKTGGYDGYTL. CDR3 coding DNA: TGCAGTGCTAAGACAGGGGGCTATGATGGCTACACCCTC.